A selection of T cell receptor beta chains follows, all from one sample in a study of T cell responses to AZD1222 COVID-19 vaccine. Generated by immunoSEQ multiplex PCR, the TCRdb table keeps only in-frame clones and is missing some. Of a few hundred thousand clones listed, 90% to 95% are singletons. Here the sequenced sample was peripheral blood, taken on day 0 of AZD1222 vaccination. The receptors stem from an adult in good health. CDR3s leave out the opening cysteine and the closing phenylalanine or tryptophan.

cdr3_length	v_call	j_call	cdr3_aa
16	TRBV6-2/TRBV6-3	TRBJ2-2	ASSHYPGQGPSTGELF
11	TRBV6-5	TRBJ1-5	ASTHQSNQPQH
12	TRBV7-3	TRBJ2-1	ASSAGTGSNEQF
15	TRBV18	TRBJ2-1	ASSPKGREGLKNEQF
12	TRBV5-6	TRBJ2-7	ASSPAGGEYEQY
12	TRBV20-1	TRBJ2-2	SASRQLNTGELF
12	TRBV4-3	TRBJ1-1	ASSQATSGSKAF
13	TRBV28	TRBJ2-5	ASLSGLPLQETQY
11	TRBV30	TRBJ1-1	AWRAGVNTEAF
9	TRBV20-1	TRBJ1-4	SVATNEKLF
11	TRBV7-9	TRBJ1-2	ASSLQGAKGYT
11	TRBV7-3	TRBJ2-1	ASSLTYSHEQF
11	TRBV28	TRBJ1-2	ASSPARRYGYT
12	TRBV7-9	TRBJ2-1	ASSSGQGVDEQF
13	TRBV5-4	TRBJ1-2	ASSLARGQGAGYT
14	TRBV28	TRBJ1-6	ASSPRESSYNSPLH
13	TRBV18	TRBJ1-5	ASSPPGTVNQPQH
11	TRBV2	TRBJ1-6	ASGLYRDSPLH
12	TRBV19	TRBJ2-3	ASSIPGLEDTQY
12	TRBV5-1	TRBJ2-7	ASSQDRGEDEQY
12	TRBV11-1	TRBJ1-6	ASSAGTLNSPLH
13	TRBV5-1	TRBJ2-3	ASSLEGTGEDTQY
9	TRBV7-2	TRBJ1-1	ASSLELEAF
13	TRBV27	TRBJ1-1	ATRAGLGWDTEAF
15	TRBV10-3	TRBJ1-6	AISEAGQGGIDSPLH
13	TRBV28	TRBJ1-5	ASSIPGKSNQPQH
13	TRBV19	TRBJ1-6	ASSVSRVGNSPLH
14	TRBV2	TRBJ2-5	ASSEGRDRFQETQY
13	TRBV27	TRBJ2-1	ASSANQGRGNEQF
13	TRBV9	TRBJ2-3	ASSITSGRGDTQY
13	TRBV19	TRBJ2-1	ASSTGTSGLGEQF
16	TRBV9	TRBJ2-2	ASSPRGERGGLAGELF
10	TRBV7-9	TRBJ2-1	AMSSGRNEQF
19	TRBV27	TRBJ2-1	ASSTSKGGLAGGPGGNEQF
12	TRBV18	TRBJ2-6	ASSPPARANVLT
12	TRBV18	TRBJ1-1	ASSPPMGYTEAF
12	TRBV24-1	TRBJ1-2	ATSPPDGGNGYT
12	TRBV7-2	TRBJ2-7	ASSQGLVPYEQY
13	TRBV5-1	TRBJ2-2	ASSRTGGKVGELF
12	TRBV29-1	TRBJ2-1	SASPRSSYNEQF
12	TRBV27	TRBJ1-2	ASSLTGGAGGYT
11	TRBV28	TRBJ1-4	ASISGLSEKLF
14	TRBV28	TRBJ2-5	ASSPVGQGFQETQY
10	TRBV10-3	TRBJ1-2	ASKTLHYGYT
9	TRBV6-5	TRBJ2-5	ASMGQETQY
12	TRBV6-6	TRBJ2-7	ASLKGQGNREQY
16	TRBV7-8	TRBJ2-5	ASSFFFPGVTGEETQY
12	TRBV5-6	TRBJ1-1	ASSFVKGESEAF